The 11 T cell receptor beta chains below come from one sample, sequenced in a study of cytomegalovirus exposure and HLA in healthy donors. The table came from immunoSEQ multiplex PCR; TCRdb's copy has only in-frame clones and leaves some out. The table includes roughly 250,000 clones, more than 75% detected once. The material sequenced was PBMCs. Receptors were obtained from a woman under 40 in good health and CMV-seropositive.

J is TRBJ1-1 and V is TRBV27; no definite D call. The CDR3 has 15 amino acids. Trimming took off 7 bases at V and 5 bases at J, with 20 bases between the two ends. The germline gives CDR1 MNHEY, CDR2 SMNVEV (reference sequence). CDR3 nucleotides: TGTGCCAGCATCCTAGATAAGGAGATTTGGACTGAAGCTTTCTTT. This encodes CASILDKEIWTEAFF.

The rearrangement uses TRBV6-1 and TRBJ2-7, with 8 nucleotides matching TRBD1. Germline V gives CDR1 MNHNS, CDR2 SASEGT. CDR3 length equals 13 residues. The ends lost 5 bases at V and 3 bases at J; junction bases unmatched: 3. CDR3 sequence: CASSRDRIYEQYF. The CDR3 nucleotides read TGTGCCAGCAGTCGGGACAGGATCTACGAGCAGTACTTC.

The chain links TRBV6-6 to TRBJ1-4; TRBD1 matches at 7 bases. J was trimmed by 5 bases and V by 2 bases; bases with no gene match: 5. The CDR3 extends over 15 amino acids. The V gene's germline CDR1 is MNHNY and CDR2 SVGAGI (reference sequence). The CDR3 region is CASSYPTGTNEKLFF. The CDR3 DNA sequence: TGTGCCAGCAGTTACCCGACAGGGACGAATGAAAAACTGTTTTTT.

The CDR3 loop is CASSQTMGLAKGEQYF. The CDR3 region has the DNA TGCGCCAGCAGCCAAACCATGGGACTAGCGAAGGGCGAGCAGTACTTC. This sequence joins TRBV4-1 and TRBJ2-7, with 10 nucleotides matching TRBD2. The germline V gene encodes CDR1 MGHRA and CDR2 YSYEKL. With 2 bases clipped from V and 6 bases from J, the junction kept 10 bases outside the gene matches. The CDR3 has 16 residues.

This clone was counted between two and nine times. The chain links TRBV4-2 to TRBJ2-1; TRBD2 agrees at 9 bases. After removal of 2 bases from V and 2 bases from J, the junction contained 4 bases not matched to a gene. CDR1 LGHNA and CDR2 YNFKEQ come from the germline V gene. The CDR3 contains 16 residues. CDR3 bases: TGTGCCAGCAGCCAACCAGCGGGAGGACCCTACAATGAGCAGTTCTTC. As protein: CASSQPAGGPYNEQFF.

The sample holds a few counts of this clone. The V call is TRBV27, the J call TRBJ1-2; D might be TRBD1 (5 bases). V was clipped by 5 bases and J by 4 bases, with 11 bases between them. Germline CDR1 reads MNHEY; CDR2 reads SMNVEV (reference sequence). The CDR3 contains 13 residues. The CDR3 region is CASSPGFAYGYTF. CDR3 in DNA: TGTGCCAGCAGTCCAGGGTTTGCCTATGGCTACACCTTC.

This chain joins TRBV27 and TRBJ2-2; D might be TRBD1 (6 bases). Germline V CDR1 and CDR2: MNHEY, SMNVEV (reference sequence). CDR3 length equals 15 residues. The V and J ends lost 5 bases and 3 bases respectively, with 13 bases between them. CDR3 bases: TGTGCCAGCAGTCCCTGGGACACCCACACCGGGGAGCTGTTTTTT. Its translation: CASSPWDTHTGELFF.

The chain employs TRBV4-1 and TRBJ1-4; D may be TRBD1 (5 bases). There are 15 residues in the CDR3. In germline, CDR1 is MGHRA, CDR2 YSYEKL. Trimming pared 8 bases from V and 5 bases from J, leaving 18 bases between. The CDR3: CASRTTGLLNEKLFF. Here the CDR3 DNA reads TGCGCCAGCCGCACGACGGGACTCTTGAATGAAAAACTGTTTTTT.

This clone occurred once. This rearrangement joins TRBV12-5 to TRBJ2-1, with TRBD1 matching 8 bases. Losses at the gene ends were 5 bases for V and 2 bases for J; bases not matched to a gene: 8. The CDR3 spans 16 residues. The V gene's germline CDR1 is LGHNT and CDR2 FRNRAP. The DNA for the CDR3 is TGTGCTAGTGGTGCCAGGGGGCTTAACCCCTACAATGAGCAGTTCTTC. It encodes CASGARGLNPYNEQFF. Combining the CDR3 with reference TRBV12-5 and TRBJ2-1 gives the whole variable domain DARVTQTPRHKVTEMGQEVTMRCQPILGHNTVFWYRQTMMQGLELLAYFRNRAPLDDSGMPKDRFSAEMPDATLATLKIQPSEPRDSAVYFCASGARGLNPYNEQFFGPGTRLTVL.

On this clone: A junction boundary mismatches the germline segment, possibly from a read error. The CDR3 here is CASSLSYGQGLSF. CDR3 in DNA: TGTGCCAGCAGTTTATCCTACGGACAGGGTTTATCCTTC. The J gene is TRBJ1-2, the V gene TRBV27; 8 nucleotides agree with TRBD1. Germline V CDR1 and CDR2: MNHEY, SMNVEV (reference sequence). This CDR3 comprises 13 residues.

The chain recombines TRBV5-5 with TRBJ1-5; perhaps TRBD1 as D (5 bases). Germline V gene data show CDR1 as SGHKS and CDR2 as YYEKEE (reference sequence). V lost 2 bases and J 4 bases, leaving 13 bases between the germline ends. The CDR3 contains 15 residues. The CDR3 DNA is TGTGCCAGCAGCTTAGTTCATGGGGGGAATCAGCCCCAGCATTTT. Amino acids: CASSLVHGGNQPQHF.